This entry describes one TCR beta chain. Sorting of CD4+ and CD8+ T cells was performed on PBMCs. The entry originates in a study of CD8+ T cells in alopecia areata. Study as a whole: Tofacitinib was given for 6 to 18 months, then stopped for 6 months.

Extracted RNA was reverse transcribed into cDNA, the sequencing template. Sequencing used immunoSEQ multiplex PCR; TCRdb keeps in-frame clones, though not all of them. The data contain about 180,000 clones, about 67% of them singletons. The TCR was taken from a human donor with alopecia areata. The sequences come from CD8+ T cells sorted from blood, collected at week 0.

The CDR3 bases are TGTGCCAGCAGCTTAGTGAGCGGGGGGCTCACAGATACGCAGTATTTT. Translating gives CASSLVSGGLTDTQYF. This chain uses TRBV7-6 with TRBJ2-3; 9 nucleotides align to TRBD2. The V and J ends lost 1 base and 2 bases, in that order; junction bases with no gene match: 4. The CDR3 runs 16 residues. Looked up from germline, CDR1 is SGHVS and CDR2 is FNYEAQ.